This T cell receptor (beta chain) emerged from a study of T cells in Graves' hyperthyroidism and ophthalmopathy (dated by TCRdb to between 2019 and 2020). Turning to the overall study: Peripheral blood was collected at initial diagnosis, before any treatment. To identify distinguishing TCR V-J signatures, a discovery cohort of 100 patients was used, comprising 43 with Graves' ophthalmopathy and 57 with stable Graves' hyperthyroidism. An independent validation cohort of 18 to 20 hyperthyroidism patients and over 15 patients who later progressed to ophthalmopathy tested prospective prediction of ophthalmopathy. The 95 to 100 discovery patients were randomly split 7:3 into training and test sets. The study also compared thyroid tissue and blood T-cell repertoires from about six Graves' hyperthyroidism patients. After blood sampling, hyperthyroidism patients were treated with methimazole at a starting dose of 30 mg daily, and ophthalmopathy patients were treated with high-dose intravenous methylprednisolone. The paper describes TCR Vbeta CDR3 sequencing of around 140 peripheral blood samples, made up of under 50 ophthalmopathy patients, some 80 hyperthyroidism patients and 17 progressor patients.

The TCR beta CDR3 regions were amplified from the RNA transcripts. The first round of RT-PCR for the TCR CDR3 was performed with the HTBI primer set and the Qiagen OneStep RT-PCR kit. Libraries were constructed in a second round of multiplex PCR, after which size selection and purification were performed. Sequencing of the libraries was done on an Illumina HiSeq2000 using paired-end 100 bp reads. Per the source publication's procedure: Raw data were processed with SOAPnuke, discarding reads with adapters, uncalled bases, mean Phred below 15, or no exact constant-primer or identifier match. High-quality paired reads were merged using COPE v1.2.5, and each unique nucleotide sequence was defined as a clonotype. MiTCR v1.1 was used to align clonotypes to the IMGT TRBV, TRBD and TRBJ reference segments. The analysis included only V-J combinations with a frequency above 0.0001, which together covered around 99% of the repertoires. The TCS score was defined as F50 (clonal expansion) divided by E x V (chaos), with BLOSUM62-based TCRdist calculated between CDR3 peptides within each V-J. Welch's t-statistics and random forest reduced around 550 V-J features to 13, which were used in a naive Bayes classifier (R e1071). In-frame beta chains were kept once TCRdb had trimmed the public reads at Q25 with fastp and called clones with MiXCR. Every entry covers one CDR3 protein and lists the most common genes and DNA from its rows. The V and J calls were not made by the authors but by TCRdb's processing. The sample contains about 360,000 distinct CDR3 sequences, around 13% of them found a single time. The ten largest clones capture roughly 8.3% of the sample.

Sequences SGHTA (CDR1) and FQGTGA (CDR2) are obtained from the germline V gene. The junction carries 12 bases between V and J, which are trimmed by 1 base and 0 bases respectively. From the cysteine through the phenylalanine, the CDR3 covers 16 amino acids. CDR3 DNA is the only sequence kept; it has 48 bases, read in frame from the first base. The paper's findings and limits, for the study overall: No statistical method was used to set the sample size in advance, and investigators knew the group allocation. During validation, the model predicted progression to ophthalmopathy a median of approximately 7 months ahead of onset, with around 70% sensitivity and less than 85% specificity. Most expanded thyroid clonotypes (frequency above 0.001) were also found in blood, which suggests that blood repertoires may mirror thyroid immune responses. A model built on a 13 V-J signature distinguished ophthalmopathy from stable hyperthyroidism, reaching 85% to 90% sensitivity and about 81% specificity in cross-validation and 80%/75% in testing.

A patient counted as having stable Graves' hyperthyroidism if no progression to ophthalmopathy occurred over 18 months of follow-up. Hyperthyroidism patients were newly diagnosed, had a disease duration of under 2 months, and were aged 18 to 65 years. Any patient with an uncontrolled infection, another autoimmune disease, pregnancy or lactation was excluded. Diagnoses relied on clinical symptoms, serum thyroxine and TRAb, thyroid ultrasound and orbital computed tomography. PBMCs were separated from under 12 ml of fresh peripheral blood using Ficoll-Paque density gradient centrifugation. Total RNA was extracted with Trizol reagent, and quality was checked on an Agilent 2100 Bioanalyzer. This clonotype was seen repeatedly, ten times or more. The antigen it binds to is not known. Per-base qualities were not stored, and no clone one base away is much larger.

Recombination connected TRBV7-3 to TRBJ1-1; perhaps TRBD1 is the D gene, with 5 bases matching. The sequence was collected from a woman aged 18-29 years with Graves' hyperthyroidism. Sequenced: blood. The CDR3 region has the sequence CASSLRGQGMNTEAFF. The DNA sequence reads TGTGCCAGCAGCTTAAGGGGCCAGGGTATGAACACTGAAGCTTTCTTT.